There are a few counts of the clone carrying this T cell receptor beta chain. This specimen belongs to a study of patients and donors after allogeneic stem cell transplantation. TCRdb recomputed calls from the RT-PCR reads with MiXCR, one row per CDR3 protein. The table lists about a million distinct CDR3 sequences, approximately 19% of them singletons. The sample consisted of blood, either unsorted or a sorted T cell fraction (not recorded which). The origin of this receptor is a human donor who was either an allogeneic HSCT recipient or a stem cell or donor lymphocyte infusion donor (not recorded which). It is not recorded whose cells these are; they may come from a transplant donor.

The CDR3 is CAISEQNTEAFF. The CDR3 coding sequence is TGTGCCATCAGTGAACAGAACACTGAAGCTTTCTTT. This sequence joins TRBV10-3 and TRBJ1-1, with unresolved D. The germline CDR1 and CDR2 sequences are ENHRY and SYGVKD. CDR3 size: 12 residues. V shed 3 bases and J shed 1 base, with 3 bases lying between them.